Presented here are 5 T cell receptor beta chains from one specimen sequenced in a study of T cell responses to AZD1222 COVID-19 vaccine. Libraries were prepared by immunoSEQ multiplex PCR; TCRdb keeps only in-frame clonotypes and omits some of them. Of 180,000 or so clones in the sample, over 85% are singletons; the top ten hold around 4.3%. The sample was peripheral blood, taken on day 0 of AZD1222 vaccination. These receptors originate from an adult in good health.

This chain uses TRBV5-1 with TRBJ1-2; D remains ambiguous. This CDR3 has 14 amino acids. Trimming removed 0 bases from V and 4 bases from J, with 10 bases in between. Germline-derived CDR1 and CDR2 are SGHRS and YFSETQ. CDR3 DNA: TGCGCCAGCAGCTTGGATATTCGGGGCTATGGCTACACCTTC. Its protein is CASSLDIRGYGYTF.

V usage is TRBV11-2 and J usage is TRBJ2-7; a possible D gene is TRBD2 (6 bases). Trimming cost V 6 bases and J 6 bases, with 27 bases left between them. Germline lookup yields CDR1 SGHAT and CDR2 FQNNGV. The CDR3 covers 17 residues. CDR3 DNA sequence: TGTGCCAGCAGGGATCGACTTGGGGGGAGTATCCGCCTCGAGCAGTACTTC. It codes for CASRDRLGGSIRLEQYF.

CDR3: CASSRVSLATGELFF. CDR3 sequence (DNA): TGTGCCAGTAGTAGAGTCTCACTAGCGACCGGGGAGCTGTTTTTT. The chain carries TRBV19 and TRBJ2-2; 7 bases match TRBD2. The germline V gene encodes CDR1 LNHDA and CDR2 SQIVND (reference sequence). The J segment lost 5 bases and the V segment lost 4 bases, leaving 7 bases of the junction unmatched. The CDR3 consists of 15 residues.

The rearrangement joins TRBV16 to TRBJ1-1; no firm D call. V lost 4 bases to trimming and J lost 0 bases, with 12 bases between them. CDR3 length: 15 residues. From germline, CDR1 is KGHSY and CDR2 FQNENV. In DNA form, the CDR3 reads TGTGCCAGCAGCCCCTCTGACGCAATGAACACTGAAGCTTTCTTT. Its translation: CASSPSDAMNTEAFF.

This chain uses TRBV6-6 with TRBJ2-3, with D possibly being TRBD1 (7 bases). This CDR3 is built from 13 residues. V was pared by 3 bases and J by 10 bases, with 14 bases between. Germline CDR1 is MNHNY and CDR2 is SVGAGI (reference sequence). CDR3 amino acids: CASSYSDREAQYF. The CDR3 DNA reads as TGTGCCAGCAGTTATTCTGACAGGGAGGCGCAGTATTTT.